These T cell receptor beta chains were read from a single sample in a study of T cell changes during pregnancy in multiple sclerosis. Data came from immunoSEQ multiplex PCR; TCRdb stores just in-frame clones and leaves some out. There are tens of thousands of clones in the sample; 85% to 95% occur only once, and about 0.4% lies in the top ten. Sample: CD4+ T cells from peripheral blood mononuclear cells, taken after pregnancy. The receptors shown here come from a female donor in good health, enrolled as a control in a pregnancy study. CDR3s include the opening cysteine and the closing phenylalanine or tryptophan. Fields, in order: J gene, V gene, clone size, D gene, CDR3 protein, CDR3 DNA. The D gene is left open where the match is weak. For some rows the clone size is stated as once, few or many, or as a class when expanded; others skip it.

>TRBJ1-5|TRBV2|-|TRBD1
CASSLKGTANQPQHF
TGTGCCAGCAGCCTGAAGGGGACAGCCAATCAGCCCCAGCATTTT
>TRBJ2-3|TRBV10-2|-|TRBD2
CASSLNAGGTDTQYF
TGCGCCAGCAGCCTGAACGCGGGGGGCACAGATACGCAGTATTTT
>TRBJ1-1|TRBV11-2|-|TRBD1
CASSRPGTGEVEAFF
TGTGCCAGCAGCCGCCCCGGGACAGGGGAGGTTGAAGCTTTCTTT
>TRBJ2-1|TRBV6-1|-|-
CASAANIYNEQFF
TGTGCCAGCGCGGCTAACATCTACAATGAGCAGTTCTTC
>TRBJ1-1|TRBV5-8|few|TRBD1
CASSRTRGVTEAFF
TGTGCCAGCAGCAGAACCAGGGGGGTCACTGAAGCTTTCTTT
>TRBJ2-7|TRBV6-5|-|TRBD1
CASSPDRGYEQYF
TGTGCCAGCAGTCCAGACAGGGGCTACGAGCAGTACTTC
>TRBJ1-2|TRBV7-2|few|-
CASSRADNYGYTF
TGTGCCAGCAGCCGAGCCGATAACTATGGCTACACCTTC
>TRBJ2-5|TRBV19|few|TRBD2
CASSRSGRTSQETQYF
TGTGCCAGTAGTAGGAGCGGGAGGACATCCCAAGAGACCCAGTACTTC
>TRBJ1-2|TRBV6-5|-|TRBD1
CASSYQGTDYGYTF
TGTGCCAGCAGTTACCAGGGGACAGACTATGGCTACACCTTC
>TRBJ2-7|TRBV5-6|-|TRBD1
CASSSYRGYEQYF
TGTGCCAGCAGCTCCTACAGGGGCTACGAGCAGTACTTC
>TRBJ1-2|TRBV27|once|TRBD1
CASSLWPGQGLQHGYTF
TGTGCCAGCAGTTTATGGCCGGGACAGGGCCTCCAACATGGCTACACCTTC